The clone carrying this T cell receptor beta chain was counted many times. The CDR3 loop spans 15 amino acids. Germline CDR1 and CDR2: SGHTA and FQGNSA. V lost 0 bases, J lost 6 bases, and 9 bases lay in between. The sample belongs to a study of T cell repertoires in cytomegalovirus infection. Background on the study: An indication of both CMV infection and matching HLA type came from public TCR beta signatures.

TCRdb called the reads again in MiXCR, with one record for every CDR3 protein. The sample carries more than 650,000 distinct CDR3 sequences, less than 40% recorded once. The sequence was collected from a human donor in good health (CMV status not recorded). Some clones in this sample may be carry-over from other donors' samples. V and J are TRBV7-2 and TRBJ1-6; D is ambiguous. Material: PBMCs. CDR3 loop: CASSLAQTGNSPLHF. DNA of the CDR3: TGTGCCAGCAGCTTAGCCCAGACGGGTAATTCACCCCTCCACTTT.